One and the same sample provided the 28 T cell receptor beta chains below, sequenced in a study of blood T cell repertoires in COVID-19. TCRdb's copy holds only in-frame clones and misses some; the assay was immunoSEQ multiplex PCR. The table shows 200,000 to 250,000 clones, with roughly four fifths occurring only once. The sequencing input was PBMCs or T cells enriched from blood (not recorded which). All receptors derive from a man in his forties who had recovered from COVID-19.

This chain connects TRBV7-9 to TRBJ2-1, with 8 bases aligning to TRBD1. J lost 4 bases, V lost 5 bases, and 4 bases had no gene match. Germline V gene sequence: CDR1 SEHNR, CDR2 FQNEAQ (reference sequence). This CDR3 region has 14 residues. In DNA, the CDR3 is TGTGCCAGCAGCGCCCGGGACAGGTACAATGAGCAGTTCTTC. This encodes CASSARDRYNEQFF.

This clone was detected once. The CDR3 region is CATKVGGDTEAFF. Written as DNA, the CDR3 is TGTGCCACCAAAGTAGGGGGCGACACTGAAGCTTTCTTT. The V and J genes are TRBV6-5 and TRBJ1-1, with 7 nucleotides matching TRBD1. The germline CDR1 and CDR2 sequences are MNHEY and SVGAGI. V lost 10 bases and J lost 3; bases outside the gene matches: 8. The CDR3 has 13 residues.

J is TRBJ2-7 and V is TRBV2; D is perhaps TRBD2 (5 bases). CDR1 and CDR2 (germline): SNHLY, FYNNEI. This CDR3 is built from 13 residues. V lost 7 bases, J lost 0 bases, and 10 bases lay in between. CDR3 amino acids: CASISGSSYEQYF. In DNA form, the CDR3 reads TGTGCCAGCATTTCGGGGAGCTCCTACGAGCAGTACTTC.

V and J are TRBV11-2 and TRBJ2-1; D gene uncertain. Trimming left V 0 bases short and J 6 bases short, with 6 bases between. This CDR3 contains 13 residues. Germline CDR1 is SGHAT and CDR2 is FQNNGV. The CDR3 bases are TGTGCCAGCAGCTTAGATAACTTCAATGAGCAGTTCTTC. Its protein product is CASSLDNFNEQFF.

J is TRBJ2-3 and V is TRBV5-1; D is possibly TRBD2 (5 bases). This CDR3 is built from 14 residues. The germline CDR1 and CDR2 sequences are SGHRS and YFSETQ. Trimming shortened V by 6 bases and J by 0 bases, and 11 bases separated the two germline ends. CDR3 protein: CASKEAESTDTQYF. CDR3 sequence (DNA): TGCGCCAGCAAGGAGGCGGAGAGCACAGATACGCAGTATTTT.

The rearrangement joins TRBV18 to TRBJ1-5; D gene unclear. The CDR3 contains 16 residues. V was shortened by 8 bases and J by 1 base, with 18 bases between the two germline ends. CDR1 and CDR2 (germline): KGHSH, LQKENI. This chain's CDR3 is CASREGATFSNQPQHF. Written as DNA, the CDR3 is TGTGCCAGCCGTGAGGGTGCGACCTTCAGCAATCAGCCCCAGCATTTT.

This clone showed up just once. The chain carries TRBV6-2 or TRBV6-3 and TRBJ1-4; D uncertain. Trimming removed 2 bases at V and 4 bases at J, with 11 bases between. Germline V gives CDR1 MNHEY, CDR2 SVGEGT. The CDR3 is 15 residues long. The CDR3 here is CASSYRTAYNEKLFF. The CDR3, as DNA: TGTGCCAGCAGTTACCGGACTGCCTATAATGAAAAACTGTTTTTT.

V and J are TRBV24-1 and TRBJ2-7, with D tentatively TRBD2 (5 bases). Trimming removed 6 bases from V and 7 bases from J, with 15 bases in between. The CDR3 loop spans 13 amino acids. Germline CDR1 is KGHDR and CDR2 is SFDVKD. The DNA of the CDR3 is TGTGCCACCAGTCGAGGCTCGACGGGGGAGCAGTACTTC. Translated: CATSRGSTGEQYF.

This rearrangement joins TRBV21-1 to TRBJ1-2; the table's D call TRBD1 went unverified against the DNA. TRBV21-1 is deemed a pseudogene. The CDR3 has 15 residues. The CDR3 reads CASSKGGQVNYGYTF. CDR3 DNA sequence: TGTGCCAGCAGCAAAGGGGGACAGGTTAACTATGGCTACACCTTC.

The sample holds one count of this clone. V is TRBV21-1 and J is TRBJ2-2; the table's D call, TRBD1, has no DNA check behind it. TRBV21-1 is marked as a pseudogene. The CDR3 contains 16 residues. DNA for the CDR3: TGTGCCAGCAGAGGGGTTTACGAGTCGGCAACCGGGGAGCTGTTTTTT. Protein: CASRGVYESATGELFF.

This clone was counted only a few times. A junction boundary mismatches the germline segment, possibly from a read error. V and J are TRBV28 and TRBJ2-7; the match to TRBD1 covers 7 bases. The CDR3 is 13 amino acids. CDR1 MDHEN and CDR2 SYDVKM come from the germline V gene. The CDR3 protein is CASSRVNRGQQAF. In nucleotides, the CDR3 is TGTGCCAGCAGCCGAGTAAATAGGGGACAGCAAGCCTTC.

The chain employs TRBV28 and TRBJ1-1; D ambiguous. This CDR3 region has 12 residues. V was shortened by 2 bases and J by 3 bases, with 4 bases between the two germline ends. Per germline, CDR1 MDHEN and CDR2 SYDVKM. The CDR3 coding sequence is TGTGCCAGCAGTTTAATAGACACTGAAGCTTTCTTT. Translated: CASSLIDTEAFF.

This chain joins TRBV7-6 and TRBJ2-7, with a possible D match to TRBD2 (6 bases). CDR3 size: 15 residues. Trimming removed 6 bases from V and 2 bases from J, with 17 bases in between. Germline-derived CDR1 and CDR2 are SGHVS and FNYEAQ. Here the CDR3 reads CASSSTGDSAYEQYF. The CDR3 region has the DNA TGTGCCAGCAGTTCAACCGGGGACTCAGCCTACGAGCAGTACTTC.

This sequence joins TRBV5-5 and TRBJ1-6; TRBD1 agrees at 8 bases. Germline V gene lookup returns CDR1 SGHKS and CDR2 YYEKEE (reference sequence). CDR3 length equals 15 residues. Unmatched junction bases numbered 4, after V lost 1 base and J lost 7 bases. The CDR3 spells CASSLWTGRNSPLHF. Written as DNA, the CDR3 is TGTGCCAGCAGCTTGTGGACAGGGCGGAATTCACCCCTCCACTTT.

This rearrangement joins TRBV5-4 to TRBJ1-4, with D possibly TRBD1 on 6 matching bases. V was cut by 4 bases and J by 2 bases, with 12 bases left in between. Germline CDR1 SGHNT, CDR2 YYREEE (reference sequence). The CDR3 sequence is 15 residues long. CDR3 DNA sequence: TGTGCCAGCAGCCTCCCAGGACAGACTAATGAAAAACTGTTTTTT. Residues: CASSLPGQTNEKLFF. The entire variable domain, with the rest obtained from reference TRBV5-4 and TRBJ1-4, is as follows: ETGVTQSPTHLIKTRGQQVTLRCSSQSGHNTVSWYQQALGQGPQFIFQYYREEENGRGNFPPRFSGLQFPNYSSELNVNALELDDSALYLCASSLPGQTNEKLFFGSGTQLSVL.

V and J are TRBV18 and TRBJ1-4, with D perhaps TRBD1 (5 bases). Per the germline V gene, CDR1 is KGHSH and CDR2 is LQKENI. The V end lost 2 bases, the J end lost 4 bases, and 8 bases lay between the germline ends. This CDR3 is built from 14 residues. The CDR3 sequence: CASSPTQGNEKLFF. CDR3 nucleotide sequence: TGTGCCAGCTCACCAACCCAGGGTAATGAAAAACTGTTTTTT.

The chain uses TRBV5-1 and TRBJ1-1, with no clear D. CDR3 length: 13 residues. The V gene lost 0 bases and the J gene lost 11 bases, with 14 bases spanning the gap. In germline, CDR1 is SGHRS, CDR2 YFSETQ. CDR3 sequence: CASSLDVREEAFF. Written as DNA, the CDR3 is TGCGCCAGCAGCTTGGATGTTCGGGAGGAGGCTTTCTTT.

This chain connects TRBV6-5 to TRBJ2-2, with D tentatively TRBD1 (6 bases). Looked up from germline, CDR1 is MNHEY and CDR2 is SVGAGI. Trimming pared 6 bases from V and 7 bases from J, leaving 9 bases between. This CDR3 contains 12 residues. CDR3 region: CASRGADGELFF. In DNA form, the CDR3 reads TGTGCCAGCAGGGGGGCGGACGGGGAGCTGTTTTTT.

CDR3 nucleotides: TGTGCCAGCAGCGTTGGGACTAGCGGGACCCAAAACATTCAGTACTTC. This encodes CASSVGTSGTQNIQYF. This chain joins TRBV7-2 and TRBJ2-4, with TRBD2 matching over 13 bases. The CDR3 length is 16 residues. V dropped 5 bases and J dropped 5; count of bases not matched to a gene: 6. Germline V gene sequence: CDR1 SGHTA, CDR2 FQGNSA.

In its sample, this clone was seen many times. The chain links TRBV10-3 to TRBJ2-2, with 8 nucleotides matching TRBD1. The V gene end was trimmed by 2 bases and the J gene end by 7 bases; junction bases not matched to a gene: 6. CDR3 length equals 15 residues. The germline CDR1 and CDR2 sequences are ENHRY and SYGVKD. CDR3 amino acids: CAISEAQQGVGELFF. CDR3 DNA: TGTGCCATCAGTGAGGCCCAACAGGGGGTCGGGGAGCTGTTTTTT.

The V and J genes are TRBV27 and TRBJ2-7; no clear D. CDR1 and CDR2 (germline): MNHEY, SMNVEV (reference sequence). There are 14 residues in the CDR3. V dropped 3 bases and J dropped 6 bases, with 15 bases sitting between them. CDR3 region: CASSFSRLASEQYF. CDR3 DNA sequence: TGTGCCAGCAGTTTCTCCCGACTGGCCTCCGAGCAGTACTTC.

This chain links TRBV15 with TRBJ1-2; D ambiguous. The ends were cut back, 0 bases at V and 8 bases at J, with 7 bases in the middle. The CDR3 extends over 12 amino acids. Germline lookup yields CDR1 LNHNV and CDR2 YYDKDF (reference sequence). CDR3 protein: CATSRDLRGYTF. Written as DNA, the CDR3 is TGTGCCACCAGCAGAGATTTGAGGGGCTACACCTTC.

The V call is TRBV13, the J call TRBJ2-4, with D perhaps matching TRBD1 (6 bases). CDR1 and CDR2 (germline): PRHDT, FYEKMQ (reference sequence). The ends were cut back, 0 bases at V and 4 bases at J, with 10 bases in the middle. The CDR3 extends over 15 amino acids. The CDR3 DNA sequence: TGTGCCAGCAGCTTAGGCCCACAGGGTAAAAACATTCAGTACTTC. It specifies CASSLGPQGKNIQYF.

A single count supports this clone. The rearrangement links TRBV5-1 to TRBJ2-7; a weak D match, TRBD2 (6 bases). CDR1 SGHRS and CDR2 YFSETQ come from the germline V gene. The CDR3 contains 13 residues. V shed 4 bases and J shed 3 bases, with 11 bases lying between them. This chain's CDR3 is CASSLDYRYEQYF. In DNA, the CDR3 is TGCGCCAGCAGCCTGGACTACCGCTACGAGCAGTACTTC.

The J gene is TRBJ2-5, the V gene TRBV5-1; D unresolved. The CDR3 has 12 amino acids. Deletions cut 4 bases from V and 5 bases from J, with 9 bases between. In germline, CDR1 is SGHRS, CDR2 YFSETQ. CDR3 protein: CASSELGETQYF. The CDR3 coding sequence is TGCGCCAGCAGCGAGCTAGGCGAGACCCAGTACTTC. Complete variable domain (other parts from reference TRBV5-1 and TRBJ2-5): KAGVTQTPRYLIKTRGQQVTLSCSPISGHRSVSWYQQTPGQGLQFLFEYFSETQRNKGNFPGRFSGRQFSNSRSEMNVSTLELGDSALYLCASSELGETQYFGPGTRLLVL.

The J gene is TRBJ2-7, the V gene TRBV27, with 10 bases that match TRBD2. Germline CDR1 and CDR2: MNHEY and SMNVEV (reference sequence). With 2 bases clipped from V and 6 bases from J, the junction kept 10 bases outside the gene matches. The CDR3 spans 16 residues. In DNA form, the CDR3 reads TGTGCCAGCAGTTTACGGGCTAGCGGGAGTTGGGGCGAGCAGTACTTC. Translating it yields CASSLRASGSWGEQYF.

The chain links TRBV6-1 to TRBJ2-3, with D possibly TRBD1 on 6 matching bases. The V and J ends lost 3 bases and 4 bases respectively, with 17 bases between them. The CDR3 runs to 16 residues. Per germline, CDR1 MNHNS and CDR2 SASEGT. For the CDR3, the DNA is TGTGCCAGCAGTGACACCGCGAGGGGGAAGGCAGATACGCAGTATTTT. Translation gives CASSDTARGKADTQYF.

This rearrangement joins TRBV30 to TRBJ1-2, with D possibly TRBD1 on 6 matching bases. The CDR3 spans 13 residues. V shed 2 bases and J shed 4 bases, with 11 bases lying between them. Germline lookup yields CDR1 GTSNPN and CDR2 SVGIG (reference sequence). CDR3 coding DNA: TGTGCCTGGAGTATTACGACAGGCTATGGCTACACCTTC. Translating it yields CAWSITTGYGYTF.